This T cell receptor (beta chain) was identified during a study of CD8+ T cells in alopecia areata. Looking at the study overall: Administration of oral tofacitinib to treated patients was at 5 to 10 mg twice daily.

Lesional scalp tissue (obtained by punch biopsy) and peripheral blood were collected from alopecia areata patients. V shed 9 bases and J 5 bases; nucleotides not matched to a gene: 6. This CDR3 is built from 13 residues. CDR1 is MDHEN and CDR2 is SYDVKM in the germline V gene. RNA extraction was followed by reverse transcription into cDNA, which acted as the sequencing template. This table comes from immunoSEQ multiplex PCR, and its TCRdb copy is limited to in-frame clones, with some not included. This table has 150,000 or so clones, approximately 50% appearing once. This chain connects TRBV28 to TRBJ1-1; 10 bases are shared with TRBD1. The sequence was collected from a human donor with alopecia areata. Material: CD4+ T cells sorted from blood. The CDR3 bases are TGTGCCAGTCAACCGGGACAGGGGACTGAAGCTTTCTTT. Translated, it gives CASQPGQGTEAFF.